These 10 T cell receptor beta chains were sequenced from one sample in a study of blood T cell repertoires in COVID-19. This table comes from immunoSEQ multiplex PCR, and its TCRdb copy is limited to in-frame clones, with some not included. The sample consists of 250,000 to 350,000 clones, 88% of them appearing once. Specimen: PBMCs or T cells enriched from blood (not recorded which). All receptors derive from a woman aged 30 to 39 who had recovered from COVID-19.

The DNA of the CDR3 is TGTGCCAGCAGCTTTCTGGGCCACTATGGCTACACCTTC. Translated, it gives CASSFLGHYGYTF. The rearrangement joins TRBV7-8 to TRBJ1-2; no clear D. The CDR3 contains 13 residues. The V gene lost 3 bases and the J gene lost 3 bases, with 8 bases spanning the gap. The germline V gene has CDR1 SGHVS and CDR2 FQNEAQ.

The chain has TRBV19 and TRBJ2-1; TRBD1 matches 12 bases. Germline trimming cut 7 bases from V and 0 bases from J; bases unmatched to any gene: 10. The CDR3 spans 18 residues. Germline lookup yields CDR1 LNHDA and CDR2 SQIVND (reference sequence). CDR3 protein: CASTRLGTGGDSYNEQFF. CDR3 coding DNA: TGTGCCAGTACGCGTTTGGGGACAGGGGGCGACTCCTACAATGAGCAGTTCTTC.

The chain carries TRBV9 and TRBJ2-3; no clear D. The germline V and J ends were trimmed by 5 bases and 5 bases, with 15 bases remaining between them. The CDR3 spans 14 residues. The germline V gene encodes CDR1 SGDLS and CDR2 YYNGEE. CDR3 DNA: TGTGCCAGCAGTAGTCGCCTGGCAGGAGATACGCAGTATTTT. Encoded protein: CASSSRLAGDTQYF.

The chain carries TRBV5-8 and TRBJ1-4, with D perhaps TRBD1 (5 bases). Per the germline V gene, CDR1 is SGHTS and CDR2 is YDEGEE. V lost 0 bases and J 8 bases, leaving 14 bases between the germline ends. The CDR3 is 15 residues long. In DNA form, the CDR3 reads TGTGCCAGCAGCTTGGTTGGCCAGGGAGGAGAAAAACTGTTTTTT. This codes for CASSLVGQGGEKLFF.

The chain recombines TRBV18 with TRBJ1-1; D might be TRBD1 (6 bases). Per the germline V gene, CDR1 is KGHSH and CDR2 is LQKENI. The V end was cut by 1 base, the J end by 0 bases, with 12 bases between. This CDR3 spans 16 amino acids. The CDR3 protein is CASSPQTGHMNTEAFF. For the CDR3, the DNA is TGTGCCAGCTCACCACAAACGGGACACATGAACACTGAAGCTTTCTTT.

The chain is built from TRBV5-1 and TRBJ1-1, with D unresolved. The CDR3 loop spans 12 amino acids. Per the germline V gene, CDR1 is SGHRS and CDR2 is YFSETQ. V lost 4 bases to trimming and J lost 9 bases, with 13 bases between them. This chain's CDR3 is CASSLGSLQAFF. CDR3 DNA sequence: TGCGCCAGCAGCCTGGGGAGTCTTCAAGCTTTCTTT.

This clone was seen just once. The chain employs TRBV28 and TRBJ1-5; no firm D call. V was pared by 2 bases and J by 1 base, with 12 bases between. Per germline, CDR1 MDHEN and CDR2 SYDVKM. CDR3 length: 16 residues. CDR3 nucleotide sequence: TGTGCCAGCAGTTTAAGGTCTGGACTGAGCAATCAGCCCCAGCATTTT. Translated: CASSLRSGLSNQPQHF. The complete variable domain, with remaining parts taken from reference TRBV28 and TRBJ1-5, reads DVKVTQSSRYLVKRTGEKVFLECVQDMDHENMFWYRQDPGLGLRLIYFSYDVKMKEKGDIPEGYSVSREKKERFSLILESASTNQTSMYLCASSLRSGLSNQPQHFGDGTRLSIL.

The chain couples TRBV5-8 to TRBJ2-1, with 7 bases fitting TRBD1. The V segment lost 2 bases and the J segment 4 bases; nucleotides outside the gene matches: 9. The CDR3 runs 16 residues. The germline V gene has CDR1 SGHTS and CDR2 YDEGEE. CDR3 in amino acids: CASSFPTGFLYNEQFF. The CDR3 DNA is TGTGCCAGCAGCTTCCCGACAGGGTTTTTATACAATGAGCAGTTCTTC.

This chain uses TRBV7-9 with TRBJ1-4; 10 positions match TRBD1. The CDR3 runs 15 residues. Per germline, CDR1 SEHNR and CDR2 FQNEAQ (reference sequence). Trimming cost V 4 bases and J 8 bases; bases outside gene matches: 7. The CDR3 DNA reads as TGTGCCAGCAGCTCCACCGGGACAGGGGAGGAAAAACTGTTTTTT. This gives the protein CASSSTGTGEEKLFF.

A remark on this clone: The germline gene is not matched at one end of the junction; a read error may be the cause. V and J are TRBV7-7 and TRBJ2-7; maybe TRBD1 (5 bases). The CDR3 is 14 residues long. The germline V gene encodes CDR1 SSHAT and CDR2 FNYEAQ (reference sequence). The CDR3 DNA reads TGTGCTAGCAGCGCCTCCCCAGGGATCAGCGAGCAGTACTTC. Protein: CASSASPGISEQYF.